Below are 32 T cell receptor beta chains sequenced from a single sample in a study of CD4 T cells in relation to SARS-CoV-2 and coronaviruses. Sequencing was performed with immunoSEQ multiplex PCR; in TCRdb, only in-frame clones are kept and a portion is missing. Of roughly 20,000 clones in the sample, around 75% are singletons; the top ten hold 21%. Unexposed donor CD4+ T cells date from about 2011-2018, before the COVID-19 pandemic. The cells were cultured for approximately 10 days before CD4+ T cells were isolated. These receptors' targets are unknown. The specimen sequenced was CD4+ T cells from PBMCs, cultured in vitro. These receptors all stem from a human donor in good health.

The CDR3 region is CATRAGQGARGANVLTF. CDR3 nucleotide sequence: TGCGCCACCCGGGCGGGACAGGGGGCGCGAGGGGCCAACGTCCTGACTTTC. The chain uses TRBV5-1 and TRBJ2-6, with TRBD1 matching over 12 bases. The germline V gene encodes CDR1 SGHRS and CDR2 YFSETQ. V dropped 9 bases and J dropped 4; count of bases not matched to a gene: 11. The CDR3 totals 17 residues.

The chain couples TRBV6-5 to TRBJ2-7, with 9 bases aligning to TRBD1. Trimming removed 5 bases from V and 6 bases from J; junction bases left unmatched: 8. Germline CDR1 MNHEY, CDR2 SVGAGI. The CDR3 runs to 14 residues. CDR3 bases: TGTGCCAGCAGTAGGGGACAGGGATCCGTCGAGCAGTACTTC. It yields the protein CASSRGQGSVEQYF.

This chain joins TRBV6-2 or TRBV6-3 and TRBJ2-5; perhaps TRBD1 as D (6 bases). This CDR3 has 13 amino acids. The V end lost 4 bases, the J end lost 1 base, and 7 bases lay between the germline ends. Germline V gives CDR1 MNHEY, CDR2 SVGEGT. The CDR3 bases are TGTGCCAGCAGTTCACAGGGCCAAGAGACCCAGTACTTC. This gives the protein CASSSQGQETQYF.

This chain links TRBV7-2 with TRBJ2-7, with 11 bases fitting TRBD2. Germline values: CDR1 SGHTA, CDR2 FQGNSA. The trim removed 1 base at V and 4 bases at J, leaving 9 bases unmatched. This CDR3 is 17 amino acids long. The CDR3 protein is CASSLGDSGGAGYEQYF. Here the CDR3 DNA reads TGTGCCAGCAGCTTAGGGGATAGCGGGGGGGCGGGTTACGAGCAGTACTTC.

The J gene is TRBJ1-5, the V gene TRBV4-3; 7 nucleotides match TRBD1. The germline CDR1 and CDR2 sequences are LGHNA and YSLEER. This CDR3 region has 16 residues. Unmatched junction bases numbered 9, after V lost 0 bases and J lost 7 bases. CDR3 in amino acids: CASSQDNRQGHQPQHF. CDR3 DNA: TGCGCCAGCAGCCAAGACAATAGACAGGGACACCAGCCCCAGCATTTT.

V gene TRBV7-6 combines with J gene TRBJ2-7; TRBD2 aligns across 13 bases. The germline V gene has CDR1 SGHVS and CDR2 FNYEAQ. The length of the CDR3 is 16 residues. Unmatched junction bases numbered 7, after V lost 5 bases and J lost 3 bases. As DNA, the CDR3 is TGTGCCAGCAGCCCGGGGACTAGCGGGATCATCTACGAGCAGTACTTC. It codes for CASSPGTSGIIYEQYF.

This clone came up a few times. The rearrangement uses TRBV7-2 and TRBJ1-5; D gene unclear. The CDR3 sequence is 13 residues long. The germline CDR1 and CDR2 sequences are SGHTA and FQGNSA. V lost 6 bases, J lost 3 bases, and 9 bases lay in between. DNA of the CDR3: TGTGCCAGCAGTCCGCGGAACAATCAGCCCCAGCATTTT. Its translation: CASSPRNNQPQHF. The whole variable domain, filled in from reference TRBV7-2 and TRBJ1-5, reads GAGVSQSPSNKVTEKGKDVELRCDPISGHTALYWYRQSLGQGLEFLIYFQGNSAPDKSGLPSDRFSAERTGGSVSTLTIQRTQQEDSAVYLCASSPRNNQPQHFGDGTRLSIL.

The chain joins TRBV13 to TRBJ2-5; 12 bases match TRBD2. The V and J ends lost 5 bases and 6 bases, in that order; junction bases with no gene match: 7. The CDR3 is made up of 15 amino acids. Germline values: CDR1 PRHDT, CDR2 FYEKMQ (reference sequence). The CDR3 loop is CASSGLAGGPKTQYF. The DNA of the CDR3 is TGTGCCAGCAGCGGCCTAGCGGGGGGGCCTAAGACCCAGTACTTC.

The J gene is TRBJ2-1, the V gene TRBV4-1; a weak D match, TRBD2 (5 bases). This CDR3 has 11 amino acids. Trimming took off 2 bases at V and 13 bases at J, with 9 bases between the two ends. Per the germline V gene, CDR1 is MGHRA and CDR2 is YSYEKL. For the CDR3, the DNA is TGCGCCAGCAGCCAACGGGAACATCAGTTCTTC. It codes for CASSQREHQFF.

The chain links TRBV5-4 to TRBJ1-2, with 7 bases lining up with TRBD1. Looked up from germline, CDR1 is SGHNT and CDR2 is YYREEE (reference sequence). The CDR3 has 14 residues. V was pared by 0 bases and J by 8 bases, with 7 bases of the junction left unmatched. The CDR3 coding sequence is TGTGCCAGCAGCTTGGGACAGGGAAGGGGCGGCTACACCTTC. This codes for CASSLGQGRGGYTF.

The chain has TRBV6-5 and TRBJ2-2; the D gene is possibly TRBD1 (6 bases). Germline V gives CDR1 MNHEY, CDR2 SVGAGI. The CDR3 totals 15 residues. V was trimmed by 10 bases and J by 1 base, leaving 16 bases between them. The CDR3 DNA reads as TGTGCCACCGAGGGCTCGACAGGGAACACCGGGGAGCTGTTTTTT. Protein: CATEGSTGNTGELFF.

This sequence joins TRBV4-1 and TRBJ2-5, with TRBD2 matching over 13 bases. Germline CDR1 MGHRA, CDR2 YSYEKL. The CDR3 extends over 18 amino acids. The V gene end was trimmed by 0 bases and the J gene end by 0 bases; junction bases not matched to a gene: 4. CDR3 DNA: TGCGCCAGCAGCCAAGATGCCGGGACTAGCGGGGACCAAGAGACCCAGTACTTC. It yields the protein CASSQDAGTSGDQETQYF.

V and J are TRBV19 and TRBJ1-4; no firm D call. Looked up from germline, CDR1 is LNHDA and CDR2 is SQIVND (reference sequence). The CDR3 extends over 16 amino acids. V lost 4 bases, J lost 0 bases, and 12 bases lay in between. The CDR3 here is CASSNRLLATNEKLFF. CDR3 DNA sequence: TGTGCCAGTAGTAACCGTCTACTAGCAACTAATGAAAAACTGTTTTTT.

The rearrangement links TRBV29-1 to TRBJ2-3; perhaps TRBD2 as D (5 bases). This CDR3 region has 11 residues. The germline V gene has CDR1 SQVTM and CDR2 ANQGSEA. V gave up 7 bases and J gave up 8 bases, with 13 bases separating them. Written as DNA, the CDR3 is TGCAGCGCCATTCGAAGCGGTACGCAGTATTTT. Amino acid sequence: CSAIRSGTQYF.

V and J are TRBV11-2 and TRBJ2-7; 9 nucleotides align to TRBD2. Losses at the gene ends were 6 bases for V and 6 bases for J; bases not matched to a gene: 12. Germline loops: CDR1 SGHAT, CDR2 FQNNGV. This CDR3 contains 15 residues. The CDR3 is CASSPWRLAGPEQYF. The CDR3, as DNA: TGTGCCAGCAGTCCCTGGCGGCTAGCGGGACCCGAGCAGTACTTC.

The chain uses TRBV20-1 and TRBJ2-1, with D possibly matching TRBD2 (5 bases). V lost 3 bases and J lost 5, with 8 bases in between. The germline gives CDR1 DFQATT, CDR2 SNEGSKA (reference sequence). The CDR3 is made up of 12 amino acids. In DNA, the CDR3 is TGCAGTGCTAGTTCGGGGAACAATGAGCAGTTCTTC. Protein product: CSASSGNNEQFF.

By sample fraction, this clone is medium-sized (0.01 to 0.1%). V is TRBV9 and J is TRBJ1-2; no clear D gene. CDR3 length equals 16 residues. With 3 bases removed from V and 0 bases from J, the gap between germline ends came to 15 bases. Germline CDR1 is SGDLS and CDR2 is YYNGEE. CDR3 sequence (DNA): TGTGCCAGCAGCGCACCCCTACAGCCTTCTAACTATGGCTACACCTTC. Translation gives CASSAPLQPSNYGYTF.

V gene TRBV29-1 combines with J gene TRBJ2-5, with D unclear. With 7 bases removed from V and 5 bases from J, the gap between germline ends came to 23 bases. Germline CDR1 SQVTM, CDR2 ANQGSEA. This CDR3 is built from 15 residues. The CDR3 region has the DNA TGCAGCGGTCTCCCCCTAGATAGCCAGGTCGAGACCCAGTACTTC. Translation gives CSGLPLDSQVETQYF.

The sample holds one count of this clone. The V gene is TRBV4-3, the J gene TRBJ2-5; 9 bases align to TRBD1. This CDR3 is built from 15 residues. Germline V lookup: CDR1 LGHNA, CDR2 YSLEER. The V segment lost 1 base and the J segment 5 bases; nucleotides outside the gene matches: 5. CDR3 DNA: TGCGCCAGCAGCCAAGTTACCGGGACAGGGGAGACCCAGTACTTC. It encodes CASSQVTGTGETQYF.

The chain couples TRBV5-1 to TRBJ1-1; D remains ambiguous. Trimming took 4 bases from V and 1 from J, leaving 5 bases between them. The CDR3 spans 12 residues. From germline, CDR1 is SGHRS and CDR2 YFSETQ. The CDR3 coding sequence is TGCGCCAGCAGCAGGACGAACACTGAAGCTTTCTTT. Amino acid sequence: CASSRTNTEAFF.

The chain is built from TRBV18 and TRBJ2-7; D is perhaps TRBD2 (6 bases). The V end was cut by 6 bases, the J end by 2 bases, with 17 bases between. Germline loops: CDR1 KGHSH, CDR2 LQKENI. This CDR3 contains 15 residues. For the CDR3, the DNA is TGTGCCAGCTCCTCCGGGACTCCACCCACCTACGAGCAGTACTTC. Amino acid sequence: CASSSGTPPTYEQYF. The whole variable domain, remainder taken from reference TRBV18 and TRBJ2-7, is NAGVMQNPRHLVRRRGQEARLRCSPMKGHSHVYWYRQLPEEGLKFMVYLQKENIIDESGMPKERFSAEFPKEGPSILRIQQVVRGDSAAYFCASSSGTPPTYEQYFGPGTRLTVT.

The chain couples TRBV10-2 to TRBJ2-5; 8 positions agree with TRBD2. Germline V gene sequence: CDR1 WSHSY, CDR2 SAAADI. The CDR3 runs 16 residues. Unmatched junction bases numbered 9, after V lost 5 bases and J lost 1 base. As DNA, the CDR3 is TGCGCCAGCAGTTTCCTCGGGCGGGGGGCCCAAGAGACCCAGTACTTC. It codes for CASSFLGRGAQETQYF.

The CDR3 spells CASSSTKDTQYF. As DNA, the CDR3 is TGTGCCAGCAGCTCGACCAAAGATACGCAGTATTTT. J is TRBJ2-3 and V is TRBV7-2, with D uncertain. The CDR3 runs to 12 residues. Germline lookup yields CDR1 SGHTA and CDR2 FQGNSA. The V gene lost 4 bases and the J gene lost 5 bases, with 7 bases spanning the gap.

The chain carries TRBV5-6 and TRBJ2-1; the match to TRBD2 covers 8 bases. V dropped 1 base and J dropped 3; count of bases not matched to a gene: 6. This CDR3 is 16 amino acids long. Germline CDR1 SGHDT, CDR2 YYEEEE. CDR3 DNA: TGTGCCAGCAGCTTGTCCGGGACTAGTAGCTACAATGAGCAGTTCTTC. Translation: CASSLSGTSSYNEQFF.

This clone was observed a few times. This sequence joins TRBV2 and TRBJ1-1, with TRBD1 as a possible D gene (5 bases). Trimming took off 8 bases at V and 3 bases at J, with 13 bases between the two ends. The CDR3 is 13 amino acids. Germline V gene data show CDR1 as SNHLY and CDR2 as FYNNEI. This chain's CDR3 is CASGALGDTEAFF. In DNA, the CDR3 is TGTGCCAGCGGGGCCTTGGGGGACACTGAAGCTTTCTTT. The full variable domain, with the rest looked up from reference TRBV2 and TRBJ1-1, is EPEVTQTPSHQVTQMGQEVILRCVPISNHLYFYWYRQILGQKVEFLVSFYNNEISEKSEIFDDQFSVERPDGSNFTLKIRSTKLEDSAMYFCASGALGDTEAFFGQGTRLTVV.

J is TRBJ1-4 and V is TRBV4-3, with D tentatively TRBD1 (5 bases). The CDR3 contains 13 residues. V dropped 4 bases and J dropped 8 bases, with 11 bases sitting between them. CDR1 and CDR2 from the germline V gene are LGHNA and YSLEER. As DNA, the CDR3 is TGCGCCAGCAGCCCGGGGGTTCAGGAAAAACTGTTTTTT. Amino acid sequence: CASSPGVQEKLFF.

The CDR3 DNA follows: TGTGCCTGGAGTGCGGGGACGTACGAGCAGTACTTC. This encodes CAWSAGTYEQYF. The chain is built from TRBV30 and TRBJ2-7; possibly TRBD1 or TRBD2 for D (5 bases each). The germline gives CDR1 GTSNPN, CDR2 SVGIG (reference sequence). Between the trimmed V and J ends, which lost 1 base and 4 bases, there was a span of 8 bases. The CDR3 is made up of 12 amino acids.

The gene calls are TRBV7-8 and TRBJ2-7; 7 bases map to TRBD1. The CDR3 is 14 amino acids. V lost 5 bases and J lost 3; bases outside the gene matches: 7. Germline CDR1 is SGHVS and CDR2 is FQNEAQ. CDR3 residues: CASSLHRGGYEQYF. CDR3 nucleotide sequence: TGTGCCAGCAGCCTTCACAGGGGCGGCTACGAGCAGTACTTC.

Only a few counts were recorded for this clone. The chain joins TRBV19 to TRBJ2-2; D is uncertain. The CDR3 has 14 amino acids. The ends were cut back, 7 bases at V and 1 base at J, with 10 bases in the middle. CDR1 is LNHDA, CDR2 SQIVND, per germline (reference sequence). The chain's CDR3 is CASTGRMNTGELFF. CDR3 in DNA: TGTGCCAGTACCGGACGGATGAACACCGGGGAGCTGTTTTTT.

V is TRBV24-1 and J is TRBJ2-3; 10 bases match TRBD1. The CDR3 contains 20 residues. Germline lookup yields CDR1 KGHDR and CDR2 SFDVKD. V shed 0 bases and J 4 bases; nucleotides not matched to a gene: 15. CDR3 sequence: CATSDLHPSRDRGDPDTQYF. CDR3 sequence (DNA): TGTGCCACCAGTGATTTGCACCCAAGCCGGGACAGGGGTGATCCAGATACGCAGTATTTT.

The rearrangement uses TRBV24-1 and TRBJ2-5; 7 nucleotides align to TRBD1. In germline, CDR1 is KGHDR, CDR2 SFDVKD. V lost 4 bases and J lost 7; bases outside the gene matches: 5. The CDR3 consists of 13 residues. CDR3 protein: CATSEADRSTQYF. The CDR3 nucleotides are TGTGCCACCAGTGAAGCGGACAGGTCGACCCAGTACTTC.

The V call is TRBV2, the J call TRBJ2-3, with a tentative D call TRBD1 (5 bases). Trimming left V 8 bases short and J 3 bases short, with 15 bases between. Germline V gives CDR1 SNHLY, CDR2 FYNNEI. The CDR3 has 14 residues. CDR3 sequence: CASQQRQKTDTQYF. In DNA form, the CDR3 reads TGTGCCAGCCAGCAAAGACAGAAAACAGATACGCAGTATTTT.